This passage covers 30 T cell receptor beta chains from one sample sequenced in a study of monozygotic twins with inflammatory bowel disease. TCRdb reprocessed the 5' RACE reads and stores each CDR3 protein as one record, lacking DNA. The sample table sets out nearly 450,000 distinct CDR3 sequences. Sequencing was carried out using blood. The receptors stem from a human donor with ulcerative colitis or Crohn's disease, or a healthy co-twin of an affected twin (not recorded which).

The chain joins TRBV21-1 to TRBJ2-5; lacking DNA, the TRBD1 call made by TCRdb goes unchecked. TRBV21-1 is a listed pseudogene. CDR3 length equals 20 residues. The CDR3 sequence is CASSSTKARPQGPYQETQYF.

The chain recombines TRBV11-2 with TRBJ2-7; the TRBD2 assignment by TCRdb is unverifiable without DNA. Germline-derived CDR1 and CDR2 are SGHAT and FQNNGV. The CDR3 totals 19 residues. CDR3 residues: CASTAKGDRPGLGGYEQYF.

The chain employs TRBV9 and TRBJ1-3; TCRdb lists TRBD1, though no DNA is available to test this call. CDR1 is SGDLS and CDR2 is YYNGEE in the germline V gene. The CDR3 is 17 residues long. The CDR3 sequence is CASSPQEGSSSGNTIYF.

J is TRBJ2-3 and V is TRBV2; TCRdb names TRBD2, which stays unverified in the absence of DNA. The CDR3 sequence is 15 residues long. CDR1 is SNHLY, CDR2 FYNNEI, per germline. The CDR3 loop is CASKFSGSLPDTQYF.

The chain recombines TRBV5-1 with TRBJ2-3. The germline V gene has CDR1 SGHRS and CDR2 YFSETQ. CDR3 length: 14 residues. CDR3 in amino acids: CASSLGSNTDTQYF.

The chain couples TRBV7-3 to TRBJ2-1. This CDR3 comprises 15 residues. CDR1 is SGHTA and CDR2 is FQGTGA in the germline V gene. The CDR3 here is CASSATSDSYNEQFF.

This chain connects TRBV3-1 to TRBJ2-1; TCRdb gives TRBD2 as the D gene, but with no DNA this cannot be confirmed. Per the germline V gene, CDR1 is LGHDT and CDR2 is YNNKEL (reference sequence). The CDR3 spans 16 residues. CDR3 loop: CASSQEPLAGYNEQFF.

The rearrangement uses TRBV4-3 and TRBJ1-1; TCRdb calls TRBD1, which cannot be checked without DNA. CDR3 length: 15 residues. Germline-derived CDR1 and CDR2 are LGHNA and YSLEER. The CDR3 spells CASSQVAGRGLEAFF.

The chain carries TRBV7-9 and TRBJ2-1; lacking DNA, the TRBD2 call made by TCRdb goes unchecked. The CDR3 runs 17 residues. The germline V gene has CDR1 SEHNR and CDR2 FQNEAQ (reference sequence). CDR3 region: CASSLDLGLAGSNEQFF.

The chain is built from TRBV7-2 and TRBJ2-7; there is no DNA to check the TCRdb D call of TRBD2. CDR3 size: 14 residues. Looked up from germline, CDR1 is SGHTA and CDR2 is FQGNSA. The CDR3 here is CGSSSRAFSHEQYF.

The chain carries TRBV10-3 and TRBJ1-2; TCRdb's D call, TRBD1, is unchecked because there is no DNA. Per the germline V gene, CDR1 is ENHRY and CDR2 is SYGVKD. There are 12 residues in the CDR3. The CDR3 region is CAISGPGYGYTF.

The rearrangement uses TRBV7-2 and TRBJ2-2; TCRdb proposes TRBD2, but this gene call is untestable without DNA. The CDR3 has 17 residues. Germline CDR1 is SGHTA and CDR2 is FQGNSA. The CDR3 region is CASSLGLAEPYTGELFF.

The chain has TRBV6-1 and TRBJ1-3; TCRdb lists TRBD1, though no DNA is available to test this call. The CDR3 sequence is 14 residues long. The germline V gene encodes CDR1 MNHNS and CDR2 SASEGT. CDR3 in amino acids: CASGTDRGRDTIYF.

This sequence joins TRBV28 and TRBJ2-5. The CDR3 is 13 residues long. Per the germline V gene, CDR1 is MDHEN and CDR2 is SYDVKM. Here the CDR3 reads CASSLREQETQYF.

This chain connects TRBV9 to TRBJ1-6; TCRdb indicates TRBD1, and absent DNA this call remains unverified. The CDR3 length is 15 residues. The germline gives CDR1 SGDLS, CDR2 YYNGEE. CDR3 region: CASSVEDSLNSPLHF.

The CDR3 loop is CASSSRTGTGNQPQHF. The V and J genes are TRBV6-2 or TRBV6-3 and TRBJ1-5; TCRdb selects TRBD1, and the lack of DNA leaves this call unchecked. Per the germline V gene, CDR1 is MNHEY and CDR2 is SVGEGT. This CDR3 has 16 amino acids.

The chain has TRBV11-2 and TRBJ2-2; as DNA is missing, the TRBD1 call by TCRdb cannot be tested. The CDR3 totals 14 residues. Germline CDR1 reads SGHAT; CDR2 reads FQNNGV. The CDR3 protein is CASSSGILTGELFF.

The chain employs TRBV2 and TRBJ1-1; lacking DNA, the TRBD1 call made by TCRdb goes unchecked. Germline V lookup: CDR1 SNHLY, CDR2 FYNNEI. The CDR3 extends over 13 amino acids. The CDR3 loop is CASRHREYTEAFF.

The rearrangement links TRBV12-3 or TRBV12-4 to TRBJ2-1; TCRdb outputs TRBD2, but without DNA this stays unchecked. The CDR3 runs to 16 residues. The CDR3: CASSFLTSGGNNEQFF.

The chain couples TRBV5-1 to TRBJ2-7. From germline, CDR1 is SGHRS and CDR2 YFSETQ. The CDR3 consists of 14 residues. The CDR3 loop is CASSQDGFPYEQYF.

This rearrangement joins TRBV18 to TRBJ1-2; TCRdb's assignment of TRBD1 cannot be checked, as there is no DNA. Germline V gene sequence: CDR1 KGHSH, CDR2 LQKENI. The length of the CDR3 is 13 residues. This chain's CDR3 is CASSPGTGIGYTF.

The chain has TRBV11-2 and TRBJ1-6; TCRdb gives TRBD1 as the D gene, but with no DNA this cannot be confirmed. CDR1 SGHAT and CDR2 FQNNGV come from the germline V gene. This CDR3 comprises 13 residues. The CDR3 spells CASSLGVFASLHF.

CDR3 protein: CASSLREGVGQFF. The chain links TRBV12-3 or TRBV12-4 to TRBJ2-1; the D gene TCRdb calls, TRBD2, cannot be checked with no DNA. This CDR3 spans 13 amino acids.

The V call is TRBV3-1, the J call TRBJ2-2; TCRdb's assignment of TRBD2 cannot be checked, as there is no DNA. This CDR3 has 15 amino acids. Germline V gives CDR1 LGHDT, CDR2 YNNKEL (reference sequence). This CDR3 is CASSQPSSGSLELFF.

The chain uses TRBV25-1 and TRBJ2-4; TCRdb returns TRBD1, unconfirmable since there is no DNA. Per germline, CDR1 MGHDK and CDR2 SYGVNS. The CDR3 spans 15 residues. The CDR3 sequence: CASSSRTGQGNIQYF. The full variable domain, its missing parts supplied by reference TRBV25-1 and TRBJ2-4, is EADIYQTPRYLVIGTGKKITLECSQTMGHDKMYWYQQDPGMELHLIHYSYGVNSTEKGDLSSESTVSRIRTEHFPLTLESARPSHTSQYLCASSSRTGQGNIQYFGAGTRLSVL.

The chain links TRBV5-1 to TRBJ2-1; the D gene TCRdb calls, TRBD1, cannot be checked with no DNA. The CDR3 is made up of 16 amino acids. Germline lookup yields CDR1 SGHRS and CDR2 YFSETQ. The CDR3 loop reads CASSVPTGDSYNEQFF.

This chain joins TRBV10-3 and TRBJ2-1; TCRdb reports TRBD2, a call that lacks DNA to check it against. Germline V gives CDR1 ENHRY, CDR2 SYGVKD. CDR3 length: 13 amino acids. The CDR3 reads CAILADIYNEQFF.

The chain is built from TRBV2 and TRBJ2-1; with no DNA, the TCRdb D assignment of TRBD1 cannot be verified. CDR3 size: 15 residues. Germline V gene sequence: CDR1 SNHLY, CDR2 FYNNEI. The chain's CDR3 is CASSEGELIYNEQFF.

V gene TRBV20-1 combines with J gene TRBJ2-3; TCRdb calls TRBD2, which cannot be checked without DNA. Germline V CDR1 and CDR2: DFQATT, SNEGSKA (reference sequence). The CDR3 sequence is 16 residues long. The CDR3 loop is CSARPLAGGGTDTQYF.

The CDR3 spells CASSSRVVGELFF. V usage is TRBV7-2 and J usage is TRBJ2-2; with no DNA, the TCRdb D assignment of TRBD2 cannot be verified. The CDR3 sequence is 13 residues long. The V gene's germline CDR1 is SGHTA and CDR2 FQGNSA.